These 10 T cell receptor beta chains share one sample of origin, sequenced in a study of graft-versus-host responses after intestinal transplantation (dated by TCRdb to 2020 to 2023). Preparation of the library involved the immunoSEQ multiplex PCR assay. This immuneACCESS table, as held by TCRdb, lists in-frame sequences with V and J called but not all clones. Of the missing ones, under half trace to an unresolved V gene in checked studies; the others have no known cause. The sample table contains about 21,000 clones; only one count was recorded for 50% to 65% of them. Over 1% of the sample comes from the top ten. The sample's time point label is to be understood as: cells obtained before transplantation from donor or recipient. Sequencing used alloreactive CD4+ T cells from a mixed lymphocyte reaction culture, obtained before intestinal transplant. The cell subset or site label corresponds to: CFSE-low proliferating T cells sorted from roughly six-day pre-transplant mixed lymphocyte reaction (GvH or HvG direction). Receptor source: a human patient who received an intestinal transplant.

The chain links TRBV18 to TRBJ2-5, with D perhaps TRBD2 (6 bases). Germline CDR1 and CDR2: KGHSH and LQKENI. Trimming removed 2 bases from V and 5 bases from J, with 12 bases in between. This CDR3 spans 14 amino acids. The CDR3 region has the DNA TGTGCCAGCTCACCATCGACTAGGAGGGAGACCCAGTACTTC. Its translation: CASSPSTRRETQYF.

The CDR3 nucleotides read TGTGCCAGCAGCCGGGACAAGAACACCGGGGAGCTGTTTTTT. Amino acid sequence: CASSRDKNTGELFF. The genes are TRBV6-4 and TRBJ2-2; D may be TRBD1 (6 bases). V was shortened by 6 bases and J by 1 base, with 9 bases between the two germline ends. CDR3 size: 14 residues. The germline CDR1 and CDR2 sequences are MRHNA and SNTAGT.

The V call is TRBV4-2, the J call TRBJ2-3, with D perhaps TRBD2 (6 bases). Trimming stripped 1 base from V and 2 bases from J, with 13 bases between. Germline V gene lookup returns CDR1 LGHNA and CDR2 YNFKEQ. The CDR3 has 16 residues. The CDR3 loop is CASSQVSSGNTDTQYF. The CDR3 DNA follows: TGTGCCAGCAGCCAAGTGAGTAGCGGAAACACAGATACGCAGTATTTT.

The V and J genes are TRBV18 and TRBJ2-3; a weak D match, TRBD1 (6 bases). Germline CDR1 reads KGHSH; CDR2 reads LQKENI. The CDR3 spans 14 residues. Trimming pared 3 bases from V and 9 bases from J, leaving 16 bases between. The CDR3 loop is CASSPPSNRATQYF. In DNA form, the CDR3 reads TGTGCCAGCTCACCGCCCTCAAACAGGGCCACGCAGTATTTT.

This chain connects TRBV28 to TRBJ1-5; tentative D call: TRBD1 (5 bases). The V and J ends lost 6 bases and 2 bases respectively, with 14 bases between them. The germline CDR1 and CDR2 sequences are MDHEN and SYDVKM. The CDR3 consists of 15 residues. Written as DNA, the CDR3 is TGTGCCAGCAGGCCTACAGGCTTTGGCAATCAGCCCCAGCATTTT. It is translated as CASRPTGFGNQPQHF.

V usage is TRBV4-1 and J usage is TRBJ2-2; TRBD2 matches 8 bases. The CDR3 loop spans 16 amino acids. Germline V gene lookup returns CDR1 MGHRA and CDR2 YSYEKL. V lost 2 bases to trimming and J lost 1 base; unmatched junction nucleotides: 3. The CDR3 nucleotides are TGCGCCAGCAGCCAACGGACTAGCCGGAACACCGGGGAGCTGTTTTTT. It is translated as CASSQRTSRNTGELFF.

This sequence joins TRBV5-4 and TRBJ2-7; 9 bases fit TRBD2. This CDR3 comprises 15 residues. V shed 4 bases, J shed 3 bases, and the junction held 8 bases outside the gene matches. Germline loops: CDR1 SGHNT, CDR2 YYREEE (reference sequence). The CDR3 protein is CASSPRAGGIYEQYF. CDR3 DNA: TGTGCCAGCAGCCCCCGTGCGGGAGGGATCTACGAGCAGTACTTC.

The rearrangement uses TRBV5-4 and TRBJ2-2; the D is unclear. There are 14 residues in the CDR3. CDR1 and CDR2 from the germline V gene are SGHNT and YYREEE (reference sequence). Deletions cut 0 bases from V and 3 bases from J, with 6 bases between. The CDR3 region has the DNA TGTGCCAGCAGCTTGGGGGCGTACACCGGGGAGCTGTTTTTT. Protein sequence: CASSLGAYTGELFF.

This clone has just a few counts. The V and J genes are TRBV19 and TRBJ2-6, with TRBD2 identical over 7 bases. Looked up from germline, CDR1 is LNHDA and CDR2 is SQIVND (reference sequence). This CDR3 is 17 amino acids long. Trimming removed 4 bases from V and 4 bases from J; junction bases left unmatched: 10. The DNA for the CDR3 is TGTGCCAGTAGTACCTCGGGGACTACAGGAGGGGCCAACGTCCTGACTTTC. Its protein product is CASSTSGTTGGANVLTF.

This clone was counted a few times. This chain links TRBV19 with TRBJ1-5; TRBD1 might be the D (5 bases). CDR3 length: 13 amino acids. Trimming took 6 bases from V and 0 from J, leaving 6 bases between them. CDR1 and CDR2 (germline): LNHDA, SQIVND (reference sequence). The CDR3 nucleotides read TGTGCCAGTAGAACAGGTAGCAATCAGCCCCAGCATTTT. Amino acid sequence: CASRTGSNQPQHF.